The 31 T cell receptor beta chains given below trace back to one sample, sequenced in a study of identical twins. A single record per CDR3 protein comes from TCRdb applying MiXCR to the 5' RACE reads. The sample holds some 730,000 distinct CDR3 sequences; roughly 18% are singletons and the top ten take approximately 14%. This sample was shared with a second study, whose subject was T cells expressing NK-cell markers.

The specimen sequenced was PBMCs. The receptors here all came from a young woman in good health.

This clonotype was seen a few times. V gene TRBV15 combines with J gene TRBJ1-4; D unclear. CDR3 size: 15 residues. The germline V gene has CDR1 LNHNV and CDR2 YYDKDF (reference sequence). Trimming removed 3 bases from V and 0 bases from J, with 8 bases in between. CDR3 amino acids: CATSRLQSTNEKLFF. CDR3 in DNA: TGTGCCACCAGCAGGCTACAGTCAACTAATGAAAAACTGTTTTTT.

This clonotype came up a few times. V usage is TRBV7-9 and J usage is TRBJ2-7; D may be TRBD2 (6 bases). CDR1 is SEHNR, CDR2 FQNEAQ, per germline (reference sequence). The V end was cut by 1 base, the J end by 0 bases, with 13 bases between. This CDR3 region has 16 residues. The CDR3 loop is CASSLGVSGSSYEQYF. CDR3 DNA sequence: TGTGCCAGCAGCTTAGGAGTTAGCGGCAGCTCCTACGAGCAGTACTTC. Full variable domain (rest looked up from reference TRBV7-9 and TRBJ2-7): DTGVSQNPRHKITKRGQNVTFRCDPISEHNRLYWYRQTLGQGPEFLTYFQNEAQLEKSRLLSDRFSAERPKGSFSTLEIQRTEQGDSAMYLCASSLGVSGSSYEQYFGPGTRLTVT.

The chain combines TRBV6-1 with TRBJ2-5; weak D call: TRBD1 (5 bases). The ends were cut back, 6 bases at V and 1 base at J, with 9 bases in the middle. The CDR3 loop spans 13 amino acids. Germline V gene data show CDR1 as MNHNS and CDR2 as SASEGT. CDR3 sequence reads: CASSAGIQETQYF. The CDR3 nucleotides read TGTGCCAGCAGCGCAGGGATCCAAGAGACCCAGTACTTC.

The V call is TRBV7-9, the J call TRBJ1-5; D might be TRBD1 (5 bases). V lost 4 bases and J 8 bases, leaving 12 bases between the germline ends. The CDR3 spans 13 residues. Germline values: CDR1 SEHNR, CDR2 FQNEAQ (reference sequence). CDR3 protein: CASSSTPREPQHF. DNA of the CDR3: TGTGCCAGCAGCTCAACTCCCAGGGAGCCCCAGCATTTT. The whole variable domain, remainder taken from reference TRBV7-9 and TRBJ1-5, is DTGVSQNPRHKITKRGQNVTFRCDPISEHNRLYWYRQTLGQGPEFLTYFQNEAQLEKSRLLSDRFSAERPKGSFSTLEIQRTEQGDSAMYLCASSSTPREPQHFGDGTRLSIL.

This clonotype has a count of ten or more. The chain employs TRBV21-1 and TRBJ2-7. TRBV21-1 is annotated as a pseudogene. The CDR3 consists of 13 residues. The CDR3: CASRDGSSYEQYF. CDR3 nucleotides: TGTGCCAGCAGGGACGGGAGCTCCTACGAGCAGTACTTC.

This clonotype was counted ten times or more. V and J are TRBV12-3 or TRBV12-4 and TRBJ2-7; 9 nucleotides match TRBD2. After removal of 8 bases from V and 4 bases from J, the junction contained 6 bases not matched to a gene. The CDR3 consists of 13 residues. The CDR3: CASAYSGRYEQYF. DNA for the CDR3: TGTGCCAGCGCATATAGCGGGAGATACGAGCAGTACTTC.

For this clonotype: This may be a read error: a much more frequent sequence differs by one nucleotide. The V gene is TRBV5-6, the J gene TRBJ2-1; maybe TRBD2 (6 bases). Germline CDR1 reads SGHDT; CDR2 reads YYEEEE. The CDR3 sequence is 12 residues long. Between the trimmed V and J ends, which lost 5 bases and 5 bases, there was a span of 8 bases. For the CDR3, the DNA is TGTGCCAGCAGATGGGGGGACAATGAGCAGTTCTTC. Translation: CASRWGDNEQFF.

The V call is TRBV11-2, the J call TRBJ1-2; 8 nucleotides agree with TRBD1. Germline loops: CDR1 SGHAT, CDR2 FQNNGV. V was pared by 5 bases and J by 4 bases, with 12 bases of the junction left unmatched. The CDR3 is 16 residues long. CDR3 bases: TGTGCCAGCAGCCCGGGACAGGCCCCTCCTGGCTATGGCTACACCTTC. It encodes CASSPGQAPPGYGYTF.

This clonotype has more than one count but fewer than ten. The rearrangement joins TRBV6-2 or TRBV6-3 to TRBJ2-1; a weak D match, TRBD1 (6 bases). Trimming removed 4 bases from V and 6 bases from J, with 10 bases in between. CDR1 and CDR2 from the germline V gene are MNHEY and SVGEGT. This CDR3 has 13 residues. The CDR3 DNA is TGTGCCAGCAGTTCGGGACATCCCAATGAGCAGTTCTTC. Residues: CASSSGHPNEQFF.

In its sample, this clonotype was seen a few times. The rearrangement joins TRBV20-1 to TRBJ1-2, with unresolved D. Germline V CDR1 and CDR2: DFQATT, SNEGSKA (reference sequence). The ends were cut back, 5 bases at V and 2 bases at J, with 9 bases in the middle. The CDR3 spans 12 residues. CDR3 loop: CSASGKNYGYTF. The CDR3 nucleotides read TGCAGTGCTTCGGGGAAAAACTATGGCTACACCTTC.

The chain is built from TRBV10-3 and TRBJ2-1, with D perhaps TRBD2 (7 bases). CDR3 size: 12 residues. V lost 11 bases and J 10 bases, leaving 18 bases between the germline ends. The germline V gene encodes CDR1 ENHRY and CDR2 SYGVKD. In nucleotides, the CDR3 is TGTGCCGGGGGGCCCTCGGGAGGCGAGCAGTTCTTC. This translates into CAGGPSGGEQFF.

The sample holds a few counts of this clonotype. For the CDR3, the DNA is TGCAGCGTTGGAGTACGGGGGGGCGGGGATACGCAGTATTTT. This gives the protein CSVGVRGGGDTQYF. This chain joins TRBV29-1 and TRBJ2-3, with TRBD2 identical over 8 bases. Germline CDR1 is SQVTM and CDR2 is ANQGSEA. CDR3 length equals 14 residues. Losses at the gene ends were 4 bases for V and 6 bases for J; bases not matched to a gene: 9.

In DNA, the CDR3 is TGTGCCAGCAGCCAAGATGGGGCCGTCCTGGGGCCCCTCCACTTT. It yields the protein CASSQDGAVLGPLHF. This chain links TRBV3-1 with TRBJ1-6; TRBD1 might be the D (5 bases). The V and J ends lost 0 bases and 13 bases respectively, with 16 bases between them. CDR1 LGHDT and CDR2 YNNKEL come from the germline V gene (reference sequence). This CDR3 comprises 15 residues.

The rearrangement uses TRBV6-2 or TRBV6-3 and TRBJ2-1; the match to TRBD2 covers 7 bases. Germline V gives CDR1 MNHEY, CDR2 SVGEGT. Germline trimming cut 8 bases from V and 5 bases from J; bases unmatched to any gene: 6. This CDR3 contains 13 residues. Here the CDR3 reads CASAGDRDNEQFF. CDR3 nucleotide sequence: TGTGCCAGCGCGGGAGATCGTGACAATGAGCAGTTCTTC.

V and J are TRBV10-1 and TRBJ2-3, with D hard to call. CDR1 is WNHNN and CDR2 is SYGVQD in the germline V gene (reference sequence). V gave up 3 bases and J gave up 5 bases, with 12 bases separating them. This CDR3 spans 14 amino acids. CDR3 sequence: CASSEGSVRDTQYF. CDR3 nucleotides: TGCGCCAGCAGTGAAGGGTCAGTTAGAGATACGCAGTATTTT.

The V and J genes are TRBV6-5 and TRBJ1-2; a possible D gene is TRBD1 (5 bases). The germline CDR1 and CDR2 sequences are MNHEY and SVGAGI. V was cut by 0 bases and J by 6 bases, with 17 bases left in between. The CDR3 loop spans 16 amino acids. The chain's CDR3 is CASSYSGGPGAHGYTF. The CDR3 DNA reads as TGTGCCAGCAGTTACTCGGGGGGACCAGGCGCCCATGGCTACACCTTC.

The rearrangement uses TRBV7-9 and TRBJ2-5, with D uncertain. The CDR3 covers 13 residues. Germline V gene data show CDR1 as SEHNR and CDR2 as FQNEAQ (reference sequence). Trimming pared 0 bases from V and 7 bases from J, leaving 9 bases between. CDR3 nucleotides: TGTGCCAGCAGCTTAGCGGAGCACCCGACCCAGTACTTC. It translates to CASSLAEHPTQYF. The whole variable domain, filled in from reference TRBV7-9 and TRBJ2-5, reads DTGVSQNPRHKITKRGQNVTFRCDPISEHNRLYWYRQTLGQGPEFLTYFQNEAQLEKSRLLSDRFSAERPKGSFSTLEIQRTEQGDSAMYLCASSLAEHPTQYFGPGTRLLVL.

The chain uses TRBV10-3 and TRBJ1-1; D is unclear. The V gene lost 1 base and the J gene lost 5 bases, with 5 bases spanning the gap. In germline, CDR1 is ENHRY, CDR2 SYGVKD. The CDR3 has 12 residues. CDR3 nucleotides: TGTGCCATCAGTGAGTGGAAGACTGAAGCTTTCTTT. As protein: CAISEWKTEAFF.

In this sample, this clonotype turned up a few times. V gene TRBV6-5 combines with J gene TRBJ2-2, with D uncertain. The CDR3 is 12 residues long. The V and J ends lost 6 bases and 6 bases respectively, with 8 bases between them. Per the germline V gene, CDR1 is MNHEY and CDR2 is SVGAGI. This chain's CDR3 is CASSRPAGELFF. Here the CDR3 DNA reads TGTGCCAGCAGCCGCCCGGCCGGGGAGCTGTTTTTT.

This clonotype is a singleton in its sample. The CDR3 coding sequence is TGTGCCAGCAGCTTGGGTCTCACCACGGGGGAGACCCAGTACTTC. Translated: CASSLGLTTGETQYF. The rearrangement uses TRBV7-9 and TRBJ2-5, with D possibly being TRBD2 (5 bases). Germline V gene data show CDR1 as SEHNR and CDR2 as FQNEAQ (reference sequence). Trimming took 3 bases from V and 5 from J, leaving 16 bases between them. The CDR3 is 15 residues long.

This clonotype appeared a few times. The chain joins TRBV12-3 or TRBV12-4 to TRBJ2-5; 8 bases match TRBD2. V lost 6 bases and J lost 7; bases outside the gene matches: 7. This CDR3 has 13 residues. For the CDR3, the DNA is TGTGCCAGCAGCTCCTCCGGGGGGGGGACCCAGTACTTC. It encodes CASSSSGGGTQYF.

This clonotype was counted a few times. The chain carries TRBV20-1 and TRBJ2-3; 13 bases match TRBD2. The J segment lost 2 bases and the V segment lost 3 bases, leaving 5 bases of the junction unmatched. CDR1 is DFQATT and CDR2 is SNEGSKA in the germline V gene (reference sequence). CDR3 size: 16 residues. CDR3 region: CSARVLAGGTTDTQYF. Here the CDR3 DNA reads TGCAGTGCTAGGGTACTAGCGGGGGGGACCACAGATACGCAGTATTTT.

This clonotype was observed many times. The chain couples TRBV9 to TRBJ2-7; D is unresolved. The V gene lost 0 bases and the J gene lost 5 bases, with 9 bases spanning the gap. The CDR3 sequence is 13 residues long. CDR1 is SGDLS, CDR2 YYNGEE, per germline. This CDR3 reads CASSVGTENEQYF. CDR3 nucleotide sequence: TGTGCCAGCAGCGTAGGAACAGAGAACGAGCAGTACTTC.

The chain is built from TRBV20-1 and TRBJ1-6; D not resolved. Germline CDR1 reads DFQATT; CDR2 reads SNEGSKA (reference sequence). This CDR3 spans 14 amino acids. V gave up 1 base and J gave up 0 bases, with 4 bases separating them. DNA of the CDR3: TGCAGTGCTAGAGGGGACTCCTATAATTCACCCCTCCACTTT. As protein: CSARGDSYNSPLHF.

The chain joins TRBV5-4 to TRBJ2-1, with D perhaps given as TRBD1 or TRBD2 (5 bases each). CDR1 is SGHNT, CDR2 YYREEE, per germline (reference sequence). The CDR3 loop spans 17 amino acids. V was pared by 2 bases and J by 1 base, with 16 bases between. The CDR3 reads CASSLGVRAASYNEQFF. The CDR3 nucleotides read TGTGCCAGCAGCTTAGGGGTCCGAGCGGCATCCTACAATGAGCAGTTCTTC.

The V call is TRBV5-1, the J call TRBJ1-1; D is perhaps TRBD1 (5 bases). V dropped 6 bases and J dropped 5 bases, with 20 bases sitting between them. CDR3 length: 15 amino acids. Looked up from germline, CDR1 is SGHRS and CDR2 is YFSETQ. The CDR3 coding sequence is TGCGCCAGCACCCCTTTTGGGGGGAGAGGGACTGAAGCTTTCTTT. Residues: CASTPFGGRGTEAFF.

The chain recombines TRBV20-1 with TRBJ1-1, with D hard to call. The CDR3 spans 14 residues. Germline V lookup: CDR1 DFQATT, CDR2 SNEGSKA (reference sequence). Trimming left V 1 base short and J 0 bases short, with 9 bases between. CDR3 sequence: CSARVIQMNTEAFF. DNA for the CDR3: TGCAGTGCTAGAGTGATTCAAATGAACACTGAAGCTTTCTTT.

The V gene is TRBV10-3, the J gene TRBJ2-7; 7 nucleotides align to TRBD1. CDR3 size: 14 residues. Looked up from germline, CDR1 is ENHRY and CDR2 is SYGVKD. Trimming at V came to 3 bases and at J to 3 bases, leaving 5 bases not matched to a gene. Here the CDR3 reads CAISDNRDSYEQYF. CDR3 DNA: TGTGCCATCAGTGACAACCGGGACAGCTACGAGCAGTACTTC.

Many counts were recorded for this clonotype. This chain links TRBV10-3 with TRBJ1-5; no firm D call. Trimming removed 7 bases from V and 3 bases from J, with 7 bases in between. Germline V gene lookup returns CDR1 ENHRY and CDR2 SYGVKD. The CDR3 sequence is 12 residues long. CDR3 coding DNA: TGTGCCATCAAAGGGTCCAATCAGCCCCAGCATTTT. This gives the protein CAIKGSNQPQHF.

The rearrangement joins TRBV5-4 to TRBJ2-7; 8 nucleotides line up with TRBD2. In germline, CDR1 is SGHNT, CDR2 YYREEE (reference sequence). V trimming: 5 bases; J trimming: 7 bases; junction bases outside the gene matches: 8. CDR3 size: 13 residues. The CDR3 is CASSPGTSKEQYF. The CDR3 DNA follows: TGTGCCAGCAGTCCCGGGACTAGTAAAGAGCAGTACTTC.

The rearrangement links TRBV19 to TRBJ2-1; D is unresolved. Germline V CDR1 and CDR2: LNHDA, SQIVND (reference sequence). V lost 5 bases to trimming and J lost 6 bases, with 11 bases between them. This CDR3 is 13 amino acids long. The CDR3 sequence: CASSSSAINEQFF. CDR3 coding DNA: TGTGCCAGTAGTTCTAGTGCAATCAATGAGCAGTTCTTC.